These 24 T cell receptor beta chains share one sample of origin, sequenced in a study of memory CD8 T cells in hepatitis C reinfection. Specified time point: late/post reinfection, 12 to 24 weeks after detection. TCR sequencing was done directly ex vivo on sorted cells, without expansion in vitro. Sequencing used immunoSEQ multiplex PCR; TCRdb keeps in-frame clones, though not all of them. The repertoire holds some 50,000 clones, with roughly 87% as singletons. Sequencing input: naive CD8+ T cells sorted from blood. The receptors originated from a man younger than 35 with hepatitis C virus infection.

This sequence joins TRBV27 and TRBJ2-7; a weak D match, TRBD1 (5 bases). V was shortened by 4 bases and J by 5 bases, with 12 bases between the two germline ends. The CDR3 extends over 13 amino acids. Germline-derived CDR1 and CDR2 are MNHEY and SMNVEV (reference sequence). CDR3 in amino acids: CASSSSGYHEQYF. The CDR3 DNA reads TGTGCCAGCAGTTCCTCAGGGTACCACGAGCAGTACTTC.

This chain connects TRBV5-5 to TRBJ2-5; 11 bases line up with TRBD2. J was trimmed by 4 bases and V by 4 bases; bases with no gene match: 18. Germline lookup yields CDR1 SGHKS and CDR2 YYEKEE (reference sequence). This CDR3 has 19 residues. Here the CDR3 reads CASSPNSVLAGGGRETQYF. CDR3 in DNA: TGTGCCAGCAGCCCAAACTCGGTGTTAGCGGGAGGGGGGCGAGAGACCCAGTACTTC.

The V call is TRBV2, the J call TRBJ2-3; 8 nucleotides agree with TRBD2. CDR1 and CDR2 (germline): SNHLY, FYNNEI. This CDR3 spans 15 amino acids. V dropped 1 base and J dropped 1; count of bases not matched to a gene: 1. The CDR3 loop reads CASSEGRGGTDTQYF. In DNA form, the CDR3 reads TGTGCCAGCAGTGAAGGGCGGGGGGGCACAGATACGCAGTATTTT.

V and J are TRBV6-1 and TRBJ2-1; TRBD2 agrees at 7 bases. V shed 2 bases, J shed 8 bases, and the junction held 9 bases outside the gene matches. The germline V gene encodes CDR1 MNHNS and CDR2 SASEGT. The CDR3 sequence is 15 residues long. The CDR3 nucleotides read TGTGCCAGCAGTGAAAAGCGGGGTCTGAGCGATGAGCAGTTCTTC. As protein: CASSEKRGLSDEQFF.

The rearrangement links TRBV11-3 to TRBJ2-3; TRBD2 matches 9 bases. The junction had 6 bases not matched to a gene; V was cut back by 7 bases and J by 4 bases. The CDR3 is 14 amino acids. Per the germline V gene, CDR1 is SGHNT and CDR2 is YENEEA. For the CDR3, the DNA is TGTGCCAGCATGCAGCGGGAGGAGTCAGATACGCAGTATTTT. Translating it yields CASMQREESDTQYF.

CDR3 DNA sequence: TGCAGCGTCCCACTGGGGCCGGGCACAGATACGCAGTATTTT. This gives the protein CSVPLGPGTDTQYF. The chain links TRBV29-1 to TRBJ2-3; D is possibly TRBD1 (5 bases). V was cut by 6 bases and J by 1 base, with 14 bases left in between. The CDR3 loop spans 14 amino acids. CDR1 and CDR2 from the germline V gene are SQVTM and ANQGSEA.

CDR3 sequence: CASSLSGQHSGNTIYF. In DNA, the CDR3 is TGTGCCAGCAGTTTAAGCGGGCAGCACTCTGGAAACACCATATATTTT. J is TRBJ1-3 and V is TRBV27; the D is unclear. Trimming took off 2 bases at V and 0 bases at J, with 11 bases between the two ends. The CDR3 has 16 residues. The V gene's germline CDR1 is MNHEY and CDR2 SMNVEV (reference sequence).

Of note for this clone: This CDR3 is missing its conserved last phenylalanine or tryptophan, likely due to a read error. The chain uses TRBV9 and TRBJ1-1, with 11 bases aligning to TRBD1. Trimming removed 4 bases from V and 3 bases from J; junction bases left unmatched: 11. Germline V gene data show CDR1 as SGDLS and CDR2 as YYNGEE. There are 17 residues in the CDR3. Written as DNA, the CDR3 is TGTGCCAGCAGCCTACTGGGGACAGGGGGATCTCACACTGAAGCTTTCCTT. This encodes CASSLLGTGGSHTEAFL.

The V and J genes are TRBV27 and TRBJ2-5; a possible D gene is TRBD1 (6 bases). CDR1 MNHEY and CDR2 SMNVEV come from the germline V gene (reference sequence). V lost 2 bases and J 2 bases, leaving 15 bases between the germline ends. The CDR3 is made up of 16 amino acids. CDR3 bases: TGTGCCAGCAGTTTAGGATCCCAGGGGCCACAAGAGACCCAGTACTTC. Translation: CASSLGSQGPQETQYF.

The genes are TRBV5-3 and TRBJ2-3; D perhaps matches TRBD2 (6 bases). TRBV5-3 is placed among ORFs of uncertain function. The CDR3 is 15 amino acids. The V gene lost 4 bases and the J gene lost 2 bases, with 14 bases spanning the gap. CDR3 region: CARSRWRGYTDTQYF. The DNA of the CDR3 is TGTGCCAGAAGCCGATGGAGGGGCTACACAGATACGCAGTATTTT.

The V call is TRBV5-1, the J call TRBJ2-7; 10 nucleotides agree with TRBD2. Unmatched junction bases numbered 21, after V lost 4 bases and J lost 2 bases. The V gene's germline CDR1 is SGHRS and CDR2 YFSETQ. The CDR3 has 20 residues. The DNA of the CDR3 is TGCGCCAGCAGCGACTCTGAGAGGGGGCAGCTAGCGGGAGACCCCTACGAGCAGTACTTC. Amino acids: CASSDSERGQLAGDPYEQYF.

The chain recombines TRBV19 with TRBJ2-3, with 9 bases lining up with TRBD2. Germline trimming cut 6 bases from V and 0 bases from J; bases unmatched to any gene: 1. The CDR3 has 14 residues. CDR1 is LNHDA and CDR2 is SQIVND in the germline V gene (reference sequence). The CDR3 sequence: CASRLAGSTDTQYF. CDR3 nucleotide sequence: TGTGCCAGTAGACTAGCGGGCAGCACAGATACGCAGTATTTT.

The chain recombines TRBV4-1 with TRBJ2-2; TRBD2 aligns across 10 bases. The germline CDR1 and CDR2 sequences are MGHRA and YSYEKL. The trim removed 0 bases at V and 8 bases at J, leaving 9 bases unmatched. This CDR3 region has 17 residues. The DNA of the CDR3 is TGCGCCAGCAGCCAAGATTTGCTAGCGGGAGTAAGGGGGGAGCTGTTTTTT. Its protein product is CASSQDLLAGVRGELFF.

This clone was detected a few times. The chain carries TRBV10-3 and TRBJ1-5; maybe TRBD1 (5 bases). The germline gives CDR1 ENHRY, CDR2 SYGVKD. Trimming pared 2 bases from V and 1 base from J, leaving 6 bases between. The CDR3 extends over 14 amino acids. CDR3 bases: TGTGCCATCAGTGAGACAGGCAGCAATCAGCCCCAGCATTTT. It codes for CAISETGSNQPQHF.

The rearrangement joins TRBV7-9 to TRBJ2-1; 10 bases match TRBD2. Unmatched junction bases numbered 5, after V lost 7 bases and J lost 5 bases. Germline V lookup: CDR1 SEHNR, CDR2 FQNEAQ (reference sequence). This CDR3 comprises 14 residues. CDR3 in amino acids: CASTGTSVNNEQFF. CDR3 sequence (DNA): TGTGCCAGCACCGGGACTAGCGTTAACAATGAGCAGTTCTTC. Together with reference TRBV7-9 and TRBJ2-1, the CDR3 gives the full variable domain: DTGVSQNPRHKITKRGQNVTFRCDPISEHNRLYWYRQTLGQGPEFLTYFQNEAQLEKSRLLSDRFSAERPKGSFSTLEIQRTEQGDSAMYLCASTGTSVNNEQFFGPGTRLTVL.

DNA of the CDR3: TGTGCCAGCAGAGCCAGACAGGGGGCAGAGCCCCAGCATTTT. Amino acids: CASRARQGAEPQHF. The V and J genes are TRBV28 and TRBJ1-5, with TRBD1 matching over 10 bases. This CDR3 spans 14 amino acids. The germline V gene has CDR1 MDHEN and CDR2 SYDVKM. V was pared by 6 bases and J by 8 bases, with 7 bases of the junction left unmatched.

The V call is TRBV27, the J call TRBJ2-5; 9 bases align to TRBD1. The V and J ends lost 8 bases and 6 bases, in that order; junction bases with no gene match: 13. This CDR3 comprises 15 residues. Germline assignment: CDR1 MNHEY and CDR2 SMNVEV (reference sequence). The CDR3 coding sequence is TGTGCCAGCGGCTTGACAGGGGGGCGATTTCAGACCCAGTACTTC. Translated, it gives CASGLTGGRFQTQYF.

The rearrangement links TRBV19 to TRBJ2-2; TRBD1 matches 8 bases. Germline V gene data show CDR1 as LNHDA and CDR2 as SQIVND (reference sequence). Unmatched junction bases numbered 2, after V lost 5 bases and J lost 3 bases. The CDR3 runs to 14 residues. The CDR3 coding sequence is TGTGCCAGTAGTTTGACAGGGGACACCGGGGAGCTGTTTTTT. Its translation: CASSLTGDTGELFF.

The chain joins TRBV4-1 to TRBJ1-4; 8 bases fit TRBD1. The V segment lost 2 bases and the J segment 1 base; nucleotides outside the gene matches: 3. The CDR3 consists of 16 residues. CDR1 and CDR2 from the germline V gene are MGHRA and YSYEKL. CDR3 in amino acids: CASSQQGAGTNEKLFF. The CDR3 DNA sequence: TGCGCCAGCAGCCAACAGGGGGCTGGAACTAATGAAAAACTGTTTTTT.

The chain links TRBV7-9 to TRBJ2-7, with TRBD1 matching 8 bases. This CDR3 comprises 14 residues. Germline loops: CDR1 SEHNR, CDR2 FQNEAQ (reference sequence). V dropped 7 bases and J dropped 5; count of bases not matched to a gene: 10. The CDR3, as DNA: TGTGCCAGCACCGGGGACAGGACATTCAACGAGCAGTACTTC. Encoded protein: CASTGDRTFNEQYF.

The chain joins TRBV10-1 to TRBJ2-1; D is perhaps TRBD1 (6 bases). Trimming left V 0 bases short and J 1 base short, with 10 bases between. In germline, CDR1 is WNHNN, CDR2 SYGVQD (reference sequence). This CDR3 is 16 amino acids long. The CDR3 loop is CASSESQGSSYNEQFF. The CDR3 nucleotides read TGCGCCAGCAGTGAGTCTCAGGGGTCGTCCTACAATGAGCAGTTCTTC.

Here the CDR3 DNA reads TGTGCCAGCTCAGATACCGGGACAGGGGACTATGGCTACACCTTC. The encoded protein is CASSDTGTGDYGYTF. The chain is built from TRBV18 and TRBJ1-2, with 10 bases lining up with TRBD1. This CDR3 region has 15 residues. Germline V gene sequence: CDR1 KGHSH, CDR2 LQKENI. With 5 bases clipped from V and 3 bases from J, the junction kept 6 bases outside the gene matches. Based on the CDR3 plus reference TRBV18 and TRBJ1-2, the full variable domain is NAGVMQNPRHLVRRRGQEARLRCSPMKGHSHVYWYRQLPEEGLKFMVYLQKENIIDESGMPKERFSAEFPKEGPSILRIQQVVRGDSAAYFCASSDTGTGDYGYTFGSGTRLTVV.

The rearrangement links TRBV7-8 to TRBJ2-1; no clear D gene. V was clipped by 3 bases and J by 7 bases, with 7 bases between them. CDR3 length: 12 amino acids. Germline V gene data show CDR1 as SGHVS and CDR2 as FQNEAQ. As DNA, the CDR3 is TGTGCCAGCAGCTTCGAGAGAAATGAGCAGTTCTTC. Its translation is CASSFERNEQFF. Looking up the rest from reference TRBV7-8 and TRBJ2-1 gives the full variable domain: GAGVSQSPRYKVAKRGQDVALRCDPISGHVSLFWYQQALGQGPEFLTYFQNEAQLDKSGLPSDRFFAERPEGSVSTLKIQRTQQEDSAVYLCASSFERNEQFFGPGTRLTVL.

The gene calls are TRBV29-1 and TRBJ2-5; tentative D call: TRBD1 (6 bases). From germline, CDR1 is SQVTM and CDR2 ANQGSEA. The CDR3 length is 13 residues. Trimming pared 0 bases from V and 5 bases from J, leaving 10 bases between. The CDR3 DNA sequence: TGCAGCGTTGAAGACACAGGGTTTGAGACCCAGTACTTC. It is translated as CSVEDTGFETQYF.